The T cell receptor (beta chain) described here comes from a study of T cells after yellow fever vaccination. CDR3 length equals 15 residues. The V end was cut by 4 bases, the J end by 1 base, with 11 bases between. The germline V gene has CDR1 LNHNV and CDR2 YYDKDF (reference sequence). Template switching with 5'RACE generated the TCR cDNA and added a universal primer site and UMIs. TCRdb reprocessed the 5' RACE reads via MiXCR and lists one record per CDR3 protein. Of about 310,000 distinct CDR3 sequences in the sample, roughly 3.5% were seen once. The source material was PBMCs, sampled on the day of the yellow fever booster vaccination. This sequence joins TRBV15 and TRBJ2-1; no definite D call. This TCR was recovered from a man aged 18 to 30 who received the YFV17D yellow fever vaccine. The CDR3 region has the DNA TGTGCCACCAGCAATACTGTAGTATCCTACAATGAGCAGTTCTTC. It specifies CATSNTVVSYNEQFF.